These T cell receptor beta chains were read from a single sample in a study of blood T cell repertoires in COVID-19. Profiled with immunoSEQ multiplex PCR; TCRdb holds only in-frame clones, not every one. The sample lists some 51,000 clones, 80% to 90% occurring once. Sequenced input: peripheral blood. The origin of the receptors is a man between 60 and 70 years old with acute or convalescent COVID-19. The CDR3 runs from the conserved cysteine through the conserved F or W. Fields, in order: J gene, clone size, V gene, D gene, CDR3 protein. D genes are given only for firm matches. Rows give clone size only sometimes, using once, few, many, or a class for an expanded clone.

>TRBJ1-3|-|TRBV9|-
CASSVGSGSGNTIYF
>TRBJ2-7|-|TRBV5-1|TRBD1
CASSLGQGTGYEQYF
>TRBJ1-1|-|TRBV19|-
CATKVGGEAFF
>TRBJ2-5|-|TRBV11-3|-
CASSPKHWGRYQETQYF
>TRBJ1-2|once|TRBV18|TRBD1
CASSSKDRTGGYTF
>TRBJ2-1|-|TRBV5-1|-
CASTGASAGAWVNEQFF
>TRBJ1-5|few|TRBV19|-
CASSIGTQGSSQHF
>TRBJ2-1|-|TRBV7-9|-
CASSTGYNEQFF
>TRBJ1-3|-|TRBV10-3|TRBD1
CAITGQESSGNTIYF
>TRBJ1-2|once|TRBV9|-
CASSESIPGSGGYTF
>TRBJ1-6|-|TRBV2|-
CASKKEGVVNNSPLHF
>TRBJ1-4|once|TRBV11-3|-
CASSLGENEKLFF
>TRBJ2-7|few|TRBV7-9|-
CASSPRTSYEQYF
>TRBJ1-5|once|TRBV28|-
CAIRGSRVINQPQHF
>TRBJ2-3|few|TRBV6-6|-
CASSYHTDTQYF
>TRBJ1-2|-|TRBV9|-
CASSVDVGGDSGYTF
>TRBJ1-4|-|TRBV5-4|-
CASSSPGFDEKLFF
>TRBJ2-1|once|TRBV4-2|TRBD2
CASSQDNGGGPNEQFF
>TRBJ1-4|-|TRBV5-1|-
CASSLEGPNEKLFF
>TRBJ2-1|-|TRBV11-2|TRBD1
CASSPRGTGGGEQFF
>TRBJ1-2|-|TRBV5-1|-
CASLAGPSDRSGYTF
>TRBJ2-1|-|TRBV7-8|TRBD2
CASSLTSGRPVAYNEQFF
>TRBJ2-5|-|TRBV5-4|-
CASSLGDQETQYF
>TRBJ1-6|-|TRBV27|-
CASSPDRTYNSPLHF
>TRBJ1-1|-|TRBV4-2|-
CASSQGQGTMNTEAFF
>TRBJ2-5|-|TRBV5-1|-
CASSNTGWTETQYF
>TRBJ1-3|-|TRBV15|TRBD1
CATSRERAGTASSGNTIYF
>TRBJ1-4|-|TRBV14|TRBD1
CASSPAGTANEKLFF
>TRBJ1-5|-|TRBV18|TRBD1
CASSSQGASNQPQHF
>TRBJ2-1|-|TRBV11-1|TRBD2
CASSLSPSGGLNEQFF
>TRBJ2-2|-|TRBV7-9|TRBD2
CASRAGEVGGELFF
>TRBJ2-5|-|TRBV6-4|-
CASSVQIETQYF